The present T cell receptor (beta chain) was sequenced within a study of spatial heterogeneity in lung cancer. Time point reported: sample taken at primary tumor resection. Frozen PBMC, nontumor lung or tumor provided whole RNA, which was sequenced unsorted. The V end lost 8 bases, the J end lost 3 bases, and 28 bases lay between the germline ends. The CDR3 extends over 18 amino acids. Germline CDR1 is MDHEN and CDR2 is SYDVKM. There are many counts of this clonotype. Each TCR cDNA molecule carried a unique molecular identifier. From the 5' RACE reads, TCRdb called clonotypes with MiXCR, one entry per CDR3 protein. The data contain tens of thousands of distinct CDR3 sequences, roughly 7% of them singletons.

The sample consisted of PBMCs, taken at surgery. The V call is TRBV28, the J call TRBJ2-5; the D gene is possibly TRBD1 (7 bases). The receptor was isolated from a female donor with early-stage non-small cell lung cancer. DNA of the CDR3: TGTGCCAGCCAAGTGATACAGGGGAGGACCCCGGGGGAAGAGACCCAGTACTTC. This gives the protein CASQVIQGRTPGEETQYF.